Listed below are T cell receptor beta chains from one sample, sequenced in a study of blood T cell repertoires in COVID-19. Clones were sequenced by immunoSEQ multiplex PCR, and TCRdb holds only the in-frame ones, with some missing. The data hold about 200,000 clones, with around nine tenths observed a single time. The sample taken for sequencing was peripheral blood. These TCRs come from a man aged 55 to 70 who had recovered from COVID-19. Each CDR3 is given with its conserved first and last residue. A D gene is named only where the DNA matches it firmly. Part of the rows lack a size; the others show once, few, many or a class for expanded clones.

J gene	D gene	V gene	clone size	CDR3 protein	CDR3 DNA
TRBJ2-2	TRBD2	TRBV7-3	.	CASRGSGGAPTGELFF	TGTGCCAGCAGGGGTTCGGGGGGGGCCCCCACCGGGGAGCTGTTTTTT
TRBJ1-6	TRBD1	TRBV10-3	.	CAIGRSRTGGEAGDSPLHF	TGTGCCATCGGCCGATCCAGGACAGGGGGCGAGGCTGGGGATTCACCCCTCCACTTT
TRBJ1-1	TRBD1	TRBV18	once	CASSPPGQGASEAFF	TGTGCCAGCTCACCACCGGGACAGGGGGCTTCTGAAGCTTTCTTT
TRBJ1-4	.	TRBV5-1	.	CASSPSGEGNEKLFF	TGCGCCAGCAGCCCATCCGGGGAGGGTAATGAAAAACTGTTTTTT
TRBJ2-3	TRBD2	TRBV3-1/TRBV3-2	.	CASSRAGGPITDTQYF	TGTGCCAGTTCCCGGGCGGGGGGACCTATCACAGATACGCAGTATTTT
TRBJ2-2	.	TRBV14	.	CASSQGGRLIFGTGELFF	TGTGCCAGCAGCCAAGGGGGCAGACTCATCTTCGGAACCGGGGAGCTGTTTTTT
TRBJ2-4	TRBD1	TRBV9	.	CASSLSGTGNIQYF	TGTGCCAGCAGCCTCTCTGGGACAGGGAACATTCAGTACTTC
TRBJ1-4	.	TRBV28	.	CASSTGLMKNCFF	.
TRBJ1-1	.	TRBV18	few	CASSPLYEAFF	TGTGCCAGCTCACCACTGTATGAAGCTTTCTTT
TRBJ2-7	TRBD2	TRBV5-1	.	CASSFQSGAPYEQYF	TGCGCCAGCAGCTTCCAAAGCGGGGCCCCCTACGAGCAGTACTTC
TRBJ2-5	.	TRBV7-7	.	CASSGGETQYF	TGTGCCAGCAGCGGAGGAGAGACCCAGTACTTC
TRBJ2-3	TRBD2	TRBV7-2	.	CASSLSSGRGADTQYF	TGTGCCAGCAGCTTATCGAGCGGGAGGGGGGCAGATACGCAGTATTTT
TRBJ2-2	TRBD2	TRBV9	.	CASSPGGLSTGELFF	TGTGCCAGCAGTCCGGGAGGGCTGAGCACCGGGGAGCTGTTTTTT
TRBJ2-3	.	TRBV14	few	CASSPYVSAGTDTQYF	TGTGCCAGCAGCCCCTATGTCTCAGCGGGCACAGATACGCAGTATTTT
TRBJ1-5	TRBD1	TRBV5-1	.	CASSDGTGWQPQHF	TGCGCCAGCAGCGATGGGACAGGGTGGCAGCCCCAGCATTTT
TRBJ1-5	.	TRBV15	.	CATSSPLMPQHF	TGTGCCACCAGCAGCCCCTTAATGCCCCAGCATTTT
TRBJ2-7	TRBD2	TRBV18	.	CASSSLPGTAGGPKNSYEQYF	TGTGCCAGCTCATCCCTCCCCGGGACAGCGGGAGGGCCTAAAAACTCCTACGAGCAGTACTTC
TRBJ2-5	.	TRBV7-8	.	CASSSTRSETQYF	TGTGCCAGCAGCTCAACCAGGTCAGAGACCCAGTACTTC
TRBJ1-5	.	TRBV6-6	.	CASYQFVGAGQPQHF	TGTGCCAGCTACCAATTTGTGGGGGCTGGTCAGCCCCAGCATTTT
TRBJ2-7	TRBD1	TRBV15	.	CATSRWDRGLGEQYF	TGTGCCACCAGCAGATGGGACAGGGGGCTTGGCGAGCAGTACTTC
TRBJ1-5	TRBD1	TRBV6-5	.	CASSFRQGVGQPQHF	TGTGCCAGCAGTTTTCGACAGGGGGTAGGTCAGCCCCAGCATTTT
TRBJ1-5	.	TRBV6-2/TRBV6-3	.	CASSIGGGGNQPQHF	TGTGCCAGCAGTATAGGTGGGGGGGGGAATCAGCCCCAGCATTTT
TRBJ1-2	.	TRBV7-9	few	CASSSGLSGYGYTF	TGTGCCAGCAGCTCGGGACTGAGTGGCTATGGCTACACCTTC
TRBJ2-1	.	TRBV12-3/TRBV12-4	few	CASSPLDNEQFF	TGTGCCAGCAGTCCACTCGACAATGAGCAGTTCTTC
TRBJ2-7	TRBD1	TRBV19	.	CASRATGGISEQYF	TGTGCCAGTAGGGCCACAGGGGGCATATCCGAGCAGTACTTC
TRBJ2-5	.	TRBV7-9	once	CASSLVGGIFIQETQYF	TGTGCCAGCAGCTTAGTCGGGGGTATCTTCATTCAGGAGACCCAGTACTTC
TRBJ2-5	.	TRBV11-2	.	CASSLGTAFQETQYF	TGTGCCAGCAGCTTAGGGACAGCGTTTCAAGAGACCCAGTACTTC
TRBJ1-1	TRBD1	TRBV18	once	CASSPETGRTEAFF	TGTGCCAGCTCACCTGAGACAGGGAGGACTGAAGCTTTCTTT
TRBJ2-7	TRBD2	TRBV5-1	.	CASSVEGLAGFSTYEQYF	TGCGCCAGCAGCGTAGAAGGACTAGCGGGTTTCTCCACCTACGAGCAGTACTTC
TRBJ1-2	.	TRBV12-3/TRBV12-4	.	CASSFGGSGYTF	TGTGCCAGCAGTTTTGGGGGCTCTGGCTACACCTTC
TRBJ2-1	TRBD2	TRBV5-1	.	CASASGRAGNEQFF	TGCGCCAGCGCGAGCGGGAGGGCCGGGAATGAGCAGTTCTTC
TRBJ1-2	TRBD1	TRBV6-1	.	CASSAPAGTGYGGYTF	TGTGCCAGCAGTGCTCCTGCCGGGACAGGGTATGGTGGCTACACCTTC
TRBJ2-3	TRBD2	TRBV9	.	CASSASGIQEGTQYF	TGTGCCAGCAGCGCAAGCGGGATCCAAGAGGGTACGCAGTATTTT
TRBJ2-3	TRBD1	TRBV6-5	.	CASRPTGAGTDTQYF	TGTGCCAGCAGGCCGACAGGGGCTGGCACAGATACGCAGTATTTT
TRBJ1-2	TRBD1	TRBV7-2	.	CASSPQGAGGYTF	TGTGCCAGCAGTCCCCAGGGGGCTGGGGGCTACACCTTC
TRBJ1-6	.	TRBV19	.	CASSMGLTVNSPLHF	TGTGCCAGTAGTATGGGATTGACAGTTAATTCACCCCTCCACTTT
TRBJ2-2	TRBD2	TRBV3-1/TRBV3-2	.	CASSLLSGSTGELFF	TGTGCCAGCAGCCTCCTTAGCGGGAGCACCGGGGAGCTGTTTTTT
TRBJ1-4	TRBD1	TRBV11-2	.	CASSTRDRGRVVREKLFF	TGTGCCAGCAGCACTCGGGACAGGGGGCGAGTAGTAAGAGAAAAACTGTTTTTT
TRBJ1-1	.	TRBV29-1	.	CSVEENMNTEAFF	TGCAGCGTTGAAGAGAACATGAACACTGAAGCTTTCTTT
TRBJ1-5	.	TRBV7-2	.	CASSSVQGGWESQHF	TGTGCCAGCAGCTCCGTTCAGGGAGGGTGGGAATCCCAGCATTTT
TRBJ1-1	TRBD1	TRBV6-5	.	CASNSRDRVLEAFF	TGTGCCAGCAACTCCCGGGACAGGGTCCTTGAAGCTTTCTTT
TRBJ2-7	.	TRBV3-1/TRBV3-2	.	CASSQQGTRTYEQYF	TGTGCCAGCAGCCAACAAGGGACTCGGACCTACGAGCAGTACTTC
TRBJ1-2	.	TRBV3-1/TRBV3-2	.	CASSQTSGNNYGYTF	TGTGCCAGCAGCCAAACATCAGGAAATAACTATGGCTACACCTTC
TRBJ2-7	.	TRBV11-3	.	CASSLGLRAPPPYF	TGTGCCAGCAGCTTAGGGTTGCGTGCGCCCCCCCCGTACTTC
TRBJ2-2	.	TRBV4-2	.	CASSQDLGGTGELFF	TGTGCCAGCAGCCAAGATCTTGGAGGGACCGGGGAGCTGTTTTTT
TRBJ2-1	TRBD2	TRBV30	.	CAWVTSGGGLGEQFF	TGTGCCTGGGTAACTAGCGGGGGAGGTCTGGGTGAGCAGTTCTTC
TRBJ1-2	.	TRBV7-8	once	CASSLAGGARNYGYTF	TGTGCCAGCAGCTTAGCGGGAGGGGCCCGTAACTATGGCTACACCTTC
TRBJ1-6	.	TRBV2	.	CASSAEATSPLHF	TGTGCCAGCAGTGCTGAAGCAACTTCACCCCTCCACTTT
TRBJ2-7	.	TRBV29-1	.	CSVNKGTTSSYEQYF	TGCAGCGTTAATAAGGGGACAACGAGCTCCTACGAGCAGTACTTC
TRBJ2-3	.	TRBV4-1	.	CASSQADTQYF	TGCGCCAGCAGCCAAGCGGATACGCAGTATTTT
TRBJ1-1	.	TRBV18	.	CASWANTEAFF	TGTGCCTCCTGGGCGAACACTGAAGCTTTCTTT